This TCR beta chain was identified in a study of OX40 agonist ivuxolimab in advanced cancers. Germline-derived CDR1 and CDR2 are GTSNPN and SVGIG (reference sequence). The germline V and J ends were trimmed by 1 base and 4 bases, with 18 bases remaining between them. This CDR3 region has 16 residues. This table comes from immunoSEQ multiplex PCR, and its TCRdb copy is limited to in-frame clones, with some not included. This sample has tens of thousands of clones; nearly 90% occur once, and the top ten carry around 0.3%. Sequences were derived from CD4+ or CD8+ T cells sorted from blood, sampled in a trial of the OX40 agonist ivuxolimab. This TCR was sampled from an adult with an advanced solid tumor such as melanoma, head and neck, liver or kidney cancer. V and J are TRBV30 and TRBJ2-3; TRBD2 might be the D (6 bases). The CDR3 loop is CAWSDPTSIRPDTQYF. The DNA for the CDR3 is TGTGCCTGGAGTGACCCGACTAGTATTAGACCAGATACGCAGTATTTT.